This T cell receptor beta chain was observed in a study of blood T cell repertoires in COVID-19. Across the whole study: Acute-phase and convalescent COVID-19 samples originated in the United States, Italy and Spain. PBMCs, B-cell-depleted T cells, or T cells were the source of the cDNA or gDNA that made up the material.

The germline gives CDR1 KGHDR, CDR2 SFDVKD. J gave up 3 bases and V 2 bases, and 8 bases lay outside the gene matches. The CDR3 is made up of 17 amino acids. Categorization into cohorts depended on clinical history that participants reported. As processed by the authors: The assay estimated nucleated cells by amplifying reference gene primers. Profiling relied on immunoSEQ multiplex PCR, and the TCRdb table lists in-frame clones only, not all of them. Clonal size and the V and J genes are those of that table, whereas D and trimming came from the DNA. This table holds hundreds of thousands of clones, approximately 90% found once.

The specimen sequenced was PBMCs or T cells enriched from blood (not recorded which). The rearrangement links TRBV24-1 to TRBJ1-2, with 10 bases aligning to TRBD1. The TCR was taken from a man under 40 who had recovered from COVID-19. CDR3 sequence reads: CATSDSLTDRGDYGYTF. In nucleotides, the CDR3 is TGTGCCACCAGTGATTCGCTTACGGACAGGGGGGACTATGGCTACACCTTC.